This T cell receptor (beta chain) came from a study of T cells in Graves' hyperthyroidism and ophthalmopathy. Study-wide results and limits: Most thyroid clonotypes that were expanded above 0.001 also turned up in blood.

Remarks on this clonotype: No antigen is known for it.

Researchers amplified the TCR beta CDR3 regions from RNA transcripts. HTBI primers were employed in a first-round RT-PCR of the TCR CDR3. TCRdb reprocessed the multiplex PCR reads via MiXCR and lists one record per CDR3 protein. The sample contains 500,000 to 650,000 distinct CDR3 sequences, about 14% of which appear only once. Graves' hyperthyroidism was deemed stable absent ophthalmopathy progression within 18 months. Reasons for excluding patients were uncontrolled infection, other autoimmune disease, pregnancy or lactation. The germline V gene has CDR1 PRHDT and CDR2 FYEKMQ (reference sequence). Trimming took 5 bases from V and 4 from J, leaving 17 bases between them. The CDR3 runs 15 residues.

The V and J genes are TRBV13 and TRBJ1-1; a weak D match, TRBD1 (5 bases). This TCR was sampled from a woman aged 35 to 49 with Graves' hyperthyroidism. The sequenced material came from blood. This chain's CDR3 is CASSKGTGGSTEAFF. CDR3 DNA: TGTGCCAGCAGCAAGGGGACGGGGGGAAGCACTGAAGCTTTCTTT.